This is a list of T cell receptor beta chains from one sample in a study of blood T cell repertoires in COVID-19. TCRdb's copy holds only in-frame clones and misses some; the assay was immunoSEQ multiplex PCR. In the table there are 140,000 to 150,000 clones, around 81% of which are singletons. Input material: peripheral blood. These receptors were collected from a human donor in a cohort sampled during active COVID-19. CDR3s include the opening cysteine and the closing phenylalanine or tryptophan. A D gene is named only where the DNA matches it firmly. Clone size is not always given. Where it is, it says once, few, many or a class for expanded clones.

j_call	clone_size	d_call	v_call	cdr3_aa	cdr3_nt
TRBJ2-7	-	TRBD2	TRBV18	CASSQLAGGYEQYF	TGTGCCAGCTCTCAACTAGCGGGAGGGTACGAGCAGTACTTC
TRBJ1-2	-	-	TRBV11-1	CASSSMQAAYGYTF	TGTGCCAGCAGCTCAATGCAGGCTGCGTATGGCTACACCTTC
TRBJ1-5	-	TRBD1	TRBV18	CASSGQGNQPQHF	TGTGCCAGCTCAGGACAGGGGAATCAGCCCCAGCATTTT
TRBJ2-7	-	-	TRBV15	CATSREGGYEQYF	TGTGCCACCAGCAGAGAAGGGGGCTACGAGCAGTACTTC
TRBJ2-4	once	TRBD2	TRBV7-2	CASSLAGPGLALAKNIQYF	TGTGCCAGCAGCTTAGCAGGCCCTGGACTAGCTCTAGCCAAAAACATTCAGTACTTC
TRBJ2-1	-	-	TRBV12-3/TRBV12-4	CASSSGANEQFF	TGTGCCAGCAGTTCCGGTGCGAATGAGCAGTTCTTC
TRBJ2-1	-	TRBD2	TRBV4-1	CASSQDWRESSYNEQFF	TGCGCCAGCAGCCAAGATTGGCGGGAGAGCTCCTACAATGAGCAGTTCTTC
TRBJ2-2	few	TRBD1	TRBV2	CASSEVPGGGELFF	TGTGCCAGCAGTGAAGTCCCAGGGGGCGGTGAGCTGTTTTTT
TRBJ2-6	-	TRBD1	TRBV7-6	CASSLETGVGGANVLTF	TGTGCCAGCAGCTTAGAAACAGGGGTGGGTGGGGCCAACGTCCTGACTTTC
TRBJ1-1	-	-	TRBV18	CASSPAIQNTEAFF	TGTGCCAGCTCACCGGCCATACAGAACACTGAAGCTTTCTTT
TRBJ2-7	-	TRBD2	TRBV10-1	CASNVTRLAGDEQYF	TGCGCCAGCAACGTGACCCGACTAGCGGGAGACGAGCAGTACTTC
TRBJ2-5	once	-	TRBV3-1/TRBV3-2	CASSRATREVETQYF	TGTGCCAGCAGCCGGGCGACTAGAGAGGTTGAGACCCAGTACTTC
TRBJ2-7	-	TRBD1	TRBV11-3	CASSKDRDYEQYF	TGTGCCAGCAGCAAGGACAGGGACTACGAGCAGTACTTC
TRBJ1-1	-	TRBD1	TRBV6-1	CASSDTGGLTEAFF	TGTGCCAGCAGTGATACAGGGGGCCTTACTGAAGCTTTCTTT
TRBJ2-1	-	TRBD2	TRBV14	CASSQRRLAGPSNEQFF	TGTGCCAGCAGTCAACGGCGGCTAGCGGGCCCATCCAATGAGCAGTTCTTC
TRBJ2-1	-	-	TRBV4-1	CASSQSWTGGGYNEQFF	TGCGCCAGCAGCCAAAGTTGGACAGGAGGGGGCTACAATGAGCAGTTCTTC
TRBJ2-1	-	-	TRBV7-6	CASSPRAGRISYNEQFF	TGTGCCAGCAGCCCCCGTGCGGGCCGAATCTCCTACAATGAGCAGTTCTTC
TRBJ2-7	few	-	TRBV21-1	CASSARRDNYEQYF	TGTGCCAGCAGTGCTCGCCGGGACAACTACGAGCAGTACTTC
TRBJ2-3	few	-	TRBV29-1	CSARWTDTQYF	TGCAGCGCCCGGTGGACAGATACGCAGTATTTT
TRBJ2-1	-	-	TRBV7-2	CASSLAGWRVGDEQFF	TGTGCCAGCAGCTTAGCGGGCTGGCGGGTTGGGGATGAGCAGTTCTTC
TRBJ2-1	-	-	TRBV7-2	CASSPQAGVHEQFF	TGTGCCAGCAGCCCCCAGGCAGGGGTGCATGAGCAGTTCTTC
TRBJ2-5	once	-	TRBV7-2	CASSLRTEETQYF	TGTGCCAGCAGCTTAAGGACAGAAGAGACCCAGTACTTC
TRBJ1-2	-	-	TRBV7-2	CASSFDSSNYGYTF	TGTGCCAGCAGCTTCGACAGCAGTAACTATGGCTACACCTTC
TRBJ2-5	few	-	TRBV10-3	CAISVDIQETQYF	TGTGCCATCAGTGTGGACATACAAGAGACCCAGTACTTC
TRBJ2-2	-	-	TRBV5-6	CASSLGTYTGELFF	TGTGCCAGCAGCTTGGGGACATACACCGGGGAGCTGTTTTTT
TRBJ2-7	-	-	TRBV7-2	CASAARSGNEQYF	TGTGCCAGCGCTGCCCGTTCGGGAAACGAGCAGTACTTC
TRBJ1-6	-	TRBD1	TRBV18	CATQGDSPLHF	TGTGCCACTCAGGGGGACTCACCCCTCCACTTT
TRBJ2-5	-	-	TRBV5-1	CASSSLTVQETQYF	TGCGCCAGCAGCTCCCTTACAGTTCAAGAGACCCAGTACTTC
TRBJ2-7	-	TRBD1	TRBV7-2	CASSLAITGDRGATEQYF	TGTGCCAGCAGCCTCGCCATTACAGGGGACAGGGGGGCTACCGAGCAGTACTTC
TRBJ1-4	-	TRBD1	TRBV4-2	CASSLISGGTGEKLFF	TGTGCCAGCAGCCTCATATCAGGGGGCACAGGTGAAAAACTGTTTTTT
TRBJ2-7	-	TRBD2	TRBV4-2	CASSQDGLAPSYEQYF	TGTGCCAGCAGCCAAGATGGACTAGCCCCATCCTACGAGCAGTACTTC
TRBJ2-7	-	-	TRBV27	CASSPRQAGYHEQYF	TGTGCCAGCAGTCCCCGGCAGGCGGGGTACCACGAGCAGTACTTC
TRBJ2-3	few	TRBD2	TRBV5-1	CASSSTSGLSTDTQYF	TGCGCCAGCAGCTCCACTAGCGGACTAAGCACAGATACGCAGTATTTT
TRBJ2-1	-	TRBD2	TRBV7-2	CASSPRGLAYNEQFF	TGTGCCAGCAGCCCTCGGGGACTAGCCTACAATGAGCAGTTCTTC
TRBJ1-1	many	-	TRBV18	CASSLGGGLEAFF	TGTGCCAGCTCACTTGGGGGAGGACTTGAAGCTTTCTTT
TRBJ1-1	-	-	TRBV18	CASSPNGANTEAFF	TGTGCCAGCTCACCGAATGGGGCAAACACTGAAGCTTTCTTT
TRBJ2-7	-	TRBD2	TRBV3-1/TRBV3-2	CASSRGLAGVSYEQYF	TGTGCCAGCAGCCGGGGACTAGCGGGGGTATCCTACGAGCAGTACTTC
TRBJ1-1	-	TRBD1	TRBV18	CASSPLDRVFEAFF	TGTGCCAGCTCACCCTTGGACAGGGTCTTTGAAGCTTTCTTT
TRBJ1-1	-	TRBD1	TRBV7-8	CASSLRDRATEAFF	TGTGCCAGCAGCTTAAGGGACAGGGCCACTGAAGCTTTCTTT
TRBJ2-7	-	TRBD2	TRBV7-9	CASSPGTIYEQYF	TGTGCCAGCAGCCCCGGGACTATCTACGAGCAGTACTTC
TRBJ2-2	once	TRBD2	TRBV9	CASSLRTSGSNTGELFF	TGTGCCAGCAGCTTACGGACTAGCGGTTCGAACACCGGGGAGCTGTTTTTT
TRBJ2-7	-	TRBD2	TRBV5-1	CASSLEGGSIYEQYF	TGCGCCAGCAGCTTGGAAGGCGGGAGTATATACGAGCAGTACTTC